Listed below are T cell receptor beta chains from one sample, sequenced in a study of tumor and adjacent non-tumor tissue in lung cancer. A single record per CDR3 protein comes from TCRdb applying MiXCR to the multiplex PCR reads. In the table there are approximately 90,000 distinct CDR3 sequences, less than 75% of which are singletons. Sample: lung tumor tissue. These receptors were taken from a man in his fifties or sixties with non-small cell lung cancer. Both conserved end residues are part of each CDR3. D genes are given only for firm matches. Clone size, where shown, is once, few, many, or a class for clones that have expanded.

DNA: TGTGCCAGCAGCTTGAAGGGTGGAGGAGAGACCCAGTACTTC
CDR3: CASSLKGGGETQYF
V: TRBV5-6
length: 14
D: -
J: TRBJ2-5
size: -

DNA: TGCAGCGTTCGAGCTGGACAGCACTTAGGAAACACCATATATTTT
CDR3: CSVRAGQHLGNTIYF
V: TRBV29-1
length: 15
D: -
J: TRBJ1-3
size: -

DNA: TGTGCCAGCTCCGGGGCCAGGAGGATTCAGTACTTC
CDR3: CASSGARRIQYF
V: TRBV28
length: 12
D: -
J: TRBJ2-4
size: -

DNA: TGTGCCAGCAGTCCGACAGGGGCCGTTGCCAACGTCCTGACTTTC
CDR3: CASSPTGAVANVLTF
V: TRBV28
length: 15
D: TRBD1
J: TRBJ2-6
size: -

DNA: TGTGCCAGCAGCCAGCGAGAGGGGAGAAACACCGGGGAGCTGTTTTTT
CDR3: CASSQREGRNTGELFF
V: TRBV4-2
length: 16
D: -
J: TRBJ2-2
size: -

DNA: TGTGCCAGCAGTGAACGGGCTAATGAAAAACTGTTTTTT
CDR3: CASSERANEKLFF
V: TRBV6-1
length: 13
D: -
J: TRBJ1-4
size: few

DNA: TGTGCCAGCAGGCCAGGGACGTGGATTAGTAGGGAATACAATGAGCAGTTCTTC
CDR3: CASRPGTWISREYNEQFF
V: TRBV6-6
length: 18
D: -
J: TRBJ2-1
size: -

DNA: TGTGCCAGCGCACACCAAGCTCCAGGCTCACCCCTCCACTTT
CDR3: CASAHQAPGSPLHF
V: TRBV7-9
length: 14
D: -
J: TRBJ1-6
size: -

DNA: TGTACCAGCAGTGATACTAGCTCCTATAATTCACGCCTCCGCTTT
CDR3: CTSSDTSSYNSRLRF
V: TRBV12-3/TRBV12-4
length: 15
D: -
J: TRBJ1-6
size: -

DNA: TGTGCCAGCAGTTTATTGGGGACAGGGCACGGGGAGATGTTCTTT
CDR3: CASSLLGTGHGEMFF
V: TRBV28
length: 15
D: TRBD1
J: TRBJ2-2
size: -

DNA: TGTGCCAGCAGCCGACAGGGTAGGAACGAGCAGTACTTC
CDR3: CASSRQGRNEQYF
V: TRBV6-5
length: 13
D: TRBD1
J: TRBJ2-7
size: -

DNA: TGTGCCAGCAGCCGGGGACAGGGAAATTCTGGGGCCAACGTCCTGACTTTC
CDR3: CASSRGQGNSGANVLTF
V: TRBV12-3/TRBV12-4
length: 17
D: TRBD1
J: TRBJ2-6
size: many

DNA: TGTGCCAGCAGCTTAGTGCTAACGGGAGGTCAAGAGACCCAGTACTTC
CDR3: CASSLVLTGGQETQYF
V: TRBV5-4
length: 16
D: TRBD2
J: TRBJ2-5
size: -

DNA: TGTGCCAGCAGTTACCGGGGACAGAAACAAGAGACCCAGTACTTC
CDR3: CASSYRGQKQETQYF
V: TRBV6-2/TRBV6-3
length: 15
D: TRBD1
J: TRBJ2-5
size: many

DNA: TGTACCAGCAGTTTAGCGGGCTGCGAGCAGTACTTC
CDR3: CTSSLAGCEQYF
V: TRBV12-3/TRBV12-4
length: 12
D: TRBD2
J: TRBJ2-7
size: once

DNA: TGTGCCAGCAGTTGGGTAGCGGGGCTCAGTGGGGAGCGCTTCTTC
CDR3: CASSWVAGLSGERFF
V: TRBV6-2/TRBV6-3
length: 15
D: TRBD2
J: TRBJ2-1
size: -

DNA: TGTGCCAGCAGCCTTGACCAGAGTGTTCACGCTCCCCAGCATTTT
CDR3: CASSLDQSVHAPQHF
V: TRBV7-8
length: 15
D: -
J: TRBJ1-5
size: -

DNA: TGTGCCAGTAATTCGATGAACACTGAAGCTTTCTTT
CDR3: CASNSMNTEAFF
V: TRBV6-1
length: 12
D: -
J: TRBJ1-1
size: many

DNA: TGCGCCAGCAGCCAAGATATGGCGGGAGTAGACTACAATGAGCAGTTCTTC
CDR3: CASSQDMAGVDYNEQFF
V: TRBV4-3
length: 17
D: TRBD2
J: TRBJ2-1
size: -

DNA: TGCGCCAGCAGCCAACAGGCAGACACTAACTATGGCTACACCTTC
CDR3: CASSQQADTNYGYTF
V: TRBV4-1
length: 15
D: -
J: TRBJ1-2
size: -

DNA: TGTGCCAGCAGTGATCTGAGTGTCAGTGAAGCTTTCTTT
CDR3: CASSDLSVSEAFF
V: TRBV6-1
length: 13
D: -
J: TRBJ1-1
size: many

DNA: TGTGCCTGCAGTTACGCGGAGGACAGTTTCTATACAGATACGCAGTATTTT
CDR3: CACSYAEDSFYTDTQYF
V: TRBV6-6
length: 17
D: -
J: TRBJ2-3
size: -

DNA: TGCAGTGCAACCGGGCCGGGAGGCGAAAAACTGTTTTTT
CDR3: CSATGPGGEKLFF
V: TRBV20-1
length: 13
D: -
J: TRBJ1-4
size: many

DNA: TGTGCCAGCAGCGCCTTGGGGGGCGGGAAAAACAATGAGCAGTTCTTC
CDR3: CASSALGGGKNNEQFF
V: TRBV7-9
length: 16
D: -
J: TRBJ2-1
size: -

DNA: TGTGCCAGCAGTACCAGCACAGGGCAAGAGACCCGATACTTC
CDR3: CASSTSTGQETRYF
V: TRBV6-5
length: 14
D: -
J: TRBJ2-5
size: -

DNA: TGCAACGTTGGGACAGGAGGCTACAATGAGCAGTTCTTC
CDR3: CNVGTGGYNEQFF
V: TRBV29-1
length: 13
D: TRBD1
J: TRBJ2-1
size: -

DNA: TGTGCCAGCAGTTACATCCCGCGGACTGAAGCTGTCTTT
CDR3: CASSYIPRTEAVF
V: TRBV6-6
length: 13
D: -
J: TRBJ1-1
size: -

DNA: TGTGCCAGCGAGGAGAGGTCCTGCTACAATGAGCAGCTCTTC
CDR3: CASEERSCYNEQLF
V: TRBV6-6
length: 14
D: -
J: TRBJ2-1
size: -

DNA: TGTGCTAGCAGAGTGTGGACAGGGGCAGATACGCAGTATTTT
CDR3: CASRVWTGADTQYF
V: TRBV28
length: 14
D: TRBD1
J: TRBJ2-3
size: once

DNA: TGCAGTGCTAGAGATCAAGAAGGGCTTCAAGAGACCCAGTACTTC
CDR3: CSARDQEGLQETQYF
V: TRBV20-1
length: 15
D: -
J: TRBJ2-5
size: -

DNA: TGTGCCAGCAGAACCGTCTGGACCTCAGGTACAGATACGCAGTATTTT
CDR3: CASRTVWTSGTDTQYF
V: TRBV12-3/TRBV12-4
length: 16
D: -
J: TRBJ2-3
size: -

DNA: TGTGCCAGCAGTTTATTGTCAGGGGGCAATAGCAATCAGCTCCAGCATTTT
CDR3: CASSLLSGGNSNQLQHF
V: TRBV12-3/TRBV12-4
length: 17
D: TRBD1
J: TRBJ1-5
size: -

DNA: TGTACCACCAGAGCCGGGAGTGGAAAAGAGACTCAGTACTTC
CDR3: CTTRAGSGKETQYF
V: TRBV10-3
length: 14
D: -
J: TRBJ2-5
size: -